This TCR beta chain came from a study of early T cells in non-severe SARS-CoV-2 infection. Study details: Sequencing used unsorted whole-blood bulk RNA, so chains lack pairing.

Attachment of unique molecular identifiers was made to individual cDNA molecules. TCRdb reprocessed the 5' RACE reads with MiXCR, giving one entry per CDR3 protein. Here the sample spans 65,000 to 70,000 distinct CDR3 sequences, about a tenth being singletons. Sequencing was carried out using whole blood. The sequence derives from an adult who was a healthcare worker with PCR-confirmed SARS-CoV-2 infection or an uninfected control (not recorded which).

CDR3 residues: CAVQGSSNQPQHF. The CDR3 DNA reads as TGTGCCGTTCAGGGGAGCAGCAATCAGCCCCAGCATTTT. The rearrangement joins TRBV10-3 to TRBJ1-5; D is perhaps TRBD1 (6 bases). The V gene lost 11 bases and the J gene lost 1 base, with 12 bases spanning the gap. The length of the CDR3 is 13 residues. Germline assignment: CDR1 ENHRY and CDR2 SYGVKD.